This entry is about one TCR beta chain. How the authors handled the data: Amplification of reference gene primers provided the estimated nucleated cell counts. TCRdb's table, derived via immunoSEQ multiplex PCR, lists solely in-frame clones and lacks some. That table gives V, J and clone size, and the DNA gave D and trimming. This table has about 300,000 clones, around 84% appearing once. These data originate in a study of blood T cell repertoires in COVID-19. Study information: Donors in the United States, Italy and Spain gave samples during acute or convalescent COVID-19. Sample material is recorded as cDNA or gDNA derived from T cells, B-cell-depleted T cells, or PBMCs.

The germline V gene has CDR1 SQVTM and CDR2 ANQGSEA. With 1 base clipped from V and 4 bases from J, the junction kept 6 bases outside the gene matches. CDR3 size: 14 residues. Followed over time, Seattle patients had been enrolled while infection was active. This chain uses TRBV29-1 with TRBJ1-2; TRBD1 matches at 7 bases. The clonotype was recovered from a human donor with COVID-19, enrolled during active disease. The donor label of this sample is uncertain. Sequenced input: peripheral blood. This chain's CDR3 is CSVEVTGLGYGYTF. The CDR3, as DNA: TGCAGCGTTGAAGTGACAGGGCTGGGCTATGGCTACACCTTC.